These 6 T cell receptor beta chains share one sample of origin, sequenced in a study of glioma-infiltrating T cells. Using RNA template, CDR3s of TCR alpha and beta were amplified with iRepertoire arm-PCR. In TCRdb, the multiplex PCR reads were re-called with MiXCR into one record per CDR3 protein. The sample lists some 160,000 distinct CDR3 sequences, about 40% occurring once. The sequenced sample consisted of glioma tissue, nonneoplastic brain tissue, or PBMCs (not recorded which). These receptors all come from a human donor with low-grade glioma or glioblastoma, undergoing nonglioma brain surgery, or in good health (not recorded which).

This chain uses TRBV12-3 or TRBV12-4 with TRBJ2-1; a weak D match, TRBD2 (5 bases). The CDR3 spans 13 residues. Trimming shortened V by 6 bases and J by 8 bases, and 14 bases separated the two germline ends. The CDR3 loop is CASSSGSVDEQFF. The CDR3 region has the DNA TGTGCCAGCAGCTCGGGTAGCGTAGATGAGCAGTTCTTC.

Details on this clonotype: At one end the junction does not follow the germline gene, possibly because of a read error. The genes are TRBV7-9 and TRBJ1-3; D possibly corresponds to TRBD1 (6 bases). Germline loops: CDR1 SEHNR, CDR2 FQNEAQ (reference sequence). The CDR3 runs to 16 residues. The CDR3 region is CASSLVAGASGNNIYF. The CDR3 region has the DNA TGTGCCAGCAGCCTCGTGGCAGGGGCCTCTGGAAACAACATATATTTT.

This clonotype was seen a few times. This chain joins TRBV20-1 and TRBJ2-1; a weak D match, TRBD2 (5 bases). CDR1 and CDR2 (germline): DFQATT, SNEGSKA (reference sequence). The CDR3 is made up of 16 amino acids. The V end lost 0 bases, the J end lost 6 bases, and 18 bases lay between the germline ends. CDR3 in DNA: TGCAGTGCTAGAGATATAATTTTAGAGACTACCAATGAGCAGTTCTTC. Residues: CSARDIILETTNEQFF.

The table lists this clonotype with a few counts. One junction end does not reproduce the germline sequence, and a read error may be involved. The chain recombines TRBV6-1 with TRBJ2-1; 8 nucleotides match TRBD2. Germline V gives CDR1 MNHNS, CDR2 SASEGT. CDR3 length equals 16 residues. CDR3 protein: CATSVSGLGSYNEQFF. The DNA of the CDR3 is TGTGCCACCAGTGTCTCGGGACTAGGATCCTACAATGAGCAGTTCTTC.

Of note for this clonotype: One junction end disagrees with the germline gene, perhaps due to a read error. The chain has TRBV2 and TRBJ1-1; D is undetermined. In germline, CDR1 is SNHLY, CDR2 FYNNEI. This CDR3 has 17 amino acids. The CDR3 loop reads CASSQAILTPRKPEAFF. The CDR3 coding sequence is TGCGCCAGCAGCCAAGCCATCTTGACCCCTCGAAAGCCTGAAGCTTTCTTT.

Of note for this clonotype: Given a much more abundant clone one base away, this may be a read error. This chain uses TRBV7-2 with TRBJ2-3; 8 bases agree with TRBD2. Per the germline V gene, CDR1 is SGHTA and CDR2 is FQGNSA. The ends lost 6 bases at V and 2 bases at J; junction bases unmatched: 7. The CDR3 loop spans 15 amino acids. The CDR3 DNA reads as TGTGCCAGCAGATATAGCGGGGCTTTCACAGATACGCAGTATTTT. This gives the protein CASRYSGAFTDTQYF.